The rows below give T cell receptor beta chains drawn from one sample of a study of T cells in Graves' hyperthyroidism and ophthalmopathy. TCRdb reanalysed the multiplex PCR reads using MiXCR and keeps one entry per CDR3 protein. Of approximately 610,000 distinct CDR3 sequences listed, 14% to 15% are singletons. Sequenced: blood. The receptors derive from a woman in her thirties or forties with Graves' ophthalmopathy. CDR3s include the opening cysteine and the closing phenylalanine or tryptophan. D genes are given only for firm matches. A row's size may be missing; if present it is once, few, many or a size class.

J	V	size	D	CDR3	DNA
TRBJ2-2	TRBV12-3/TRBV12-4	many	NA	CASSVLGEAGELFF	TGTGCCAGCAGCGTGCTGGGGGAGGCCGGGGAGCTGTTTTTT
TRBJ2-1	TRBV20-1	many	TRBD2	CSATGLAGMDEQFF	TGCAGTGCAACGGGACTAGCGGGAATGGATGAGCAGTTCTTC
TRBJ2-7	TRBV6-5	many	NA	CASSYSRGDHEQYF	TGTGCCAGCAGTTACTCGAGGGGGGACCACGAGCAGTACTTC
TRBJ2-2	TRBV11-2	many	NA	CASSHSRTGELFF	TGTGCCAGCAGCCATAGCAGGACCGGGGAGCTGTTTTTT
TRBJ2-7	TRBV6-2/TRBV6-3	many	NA	CASTERANEQYF	TGTGCCAGCACGGAGAGGGCCAACGAGCAGTACTTC
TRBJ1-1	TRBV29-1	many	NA	CSVGDGAFF	TGCAGCGTTGGTGATGGGGCTTTCTTT
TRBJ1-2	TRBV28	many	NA	CASSLVGPSLTNYGYTF	TGTGCCAGCAGTTTGGTGGGCCCCAGCCTTACCAACTATGGCTACACCTTC
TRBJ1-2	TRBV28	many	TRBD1	CASTQLNRGGYTF	TGTGCCAGCACCCAACTTAACAGGGGTGGCTACACCTTC
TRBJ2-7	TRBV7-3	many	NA	CASSLSKMSEQYF	TGTGCCAGCAGCTTAAGTAAGATGAGCGAGCAGTACTTC
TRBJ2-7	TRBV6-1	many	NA	CASSARDRLYEQYF	TGTGCCAGCAGTGCCCGGGACCGCCTCTACGAGCAGTACTTC
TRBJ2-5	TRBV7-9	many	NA	CASSIRQEETQYF	TGTGCCAGCAGCATCAGACAGGAGGAGACCCAGTACTTC
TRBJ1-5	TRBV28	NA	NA	CASRPVQGQPQHF	TGTGCCAGCAGACCTGTACAGGGACAGCCCCAGCATTTT
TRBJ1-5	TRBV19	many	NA	CASKDGGGDNQPQHF	TGTGCCAGTAAGGACGGTGGGGGCGACAATCAGCCCCAGCATTTT
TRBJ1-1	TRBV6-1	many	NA	CATYLRQNTEAFF	TGTGCCACCTACTTACGACAGAACACTGAAGCTTTCTTT
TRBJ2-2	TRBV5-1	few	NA	CASSWGDRNTGELFF	TGCGCCAGCAGCTGGGGGGACCGGAACACCGGGGAGCTGTTTTTT
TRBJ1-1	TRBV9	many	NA	CASSVDWEGMNTEAFF	TGTGCCAGCAGCGTGGATTGGGAGGGGATGAACACTGAAGCTTTCTTT